These 9 T cell receptor beta chains came from one sample sequenced in a study of T cell responses to AZD1222 COVID-19 vaccine (dated by TCRdb to about 2021). The library was obtained by the immunoSEQ multiplex PCR assay. TCRdb holds this immuneACCESS table with in-frame rearrangements only. Some clones are missing; in checked studies, unresolved V genes explain under half, and the rest has no known cause. Across this sample there are 75,000 to 100,000 clones, with roughly 90% seen only once. 20% to 30% of the sample is taken by the ten largest. The label giving this sample's time point can be read as: baseline before first vaccination. The sequencing used peripheral blood, collected on day 0 of AZD1222 vaccination. Source of these receptors: an adult in good health.

This rearrangement joins TRBV19 to TRBJ1-3; D uncertain. The germline V and J ends were trimmed by 4 bases and 7 bases, with 23 bases remaining between them. The CDR3 covers 17 residues. The germline V gene encodes CDR1 LNHDA and CDR2 SQIVND (reference sequence). The DNA for the CDR3 is TGTGCCAGTAGTAGAAGTCGGCGGGGAGCCTTGGCGAACACCATATATTTT. The encoded protein is CASSRSRRGALANTIYF. Supplemented by reference TRBV19 and TRBJ1-3, the full variable domain reads DGGITQSPKYLFRKEGQNVTLSCEQNLNHDAMYWYRQDPGQGLRLIYYSQIVNDFQKGDIAEGYSVSREKKESFPLTVTSAQKNPTAFYLCASSRSRRGALANTIYFGEGSWLTVV.

The V and J genes are TRBV12-3 or TRBV12-4 and TRBJ2-3; 7 bases are shared with TRBD2. The ends lost 3 bases at V and 15 bases at J; junction bases unmatched: 9. The CDR3 loop spans 12 amino acids. CDR3 region: CASSFLREQVYF. The CDR3 DNA follows: TGTGCCAGCAGTTTTTTGCGGGAGCAAGTATATTTT.

The gene calls are TRBV30 and TRBJ1-5; D possibly corresponds to TRBD1 (5 bases). The germline V and J ends were trimmed by 3 bases and 2 bases, with 8 bases remaining between them. Germline lookup yields CDR1 GTSNPN and CDR2 SVGIG (reference sequence). The CDR3 is 13 residues long. Written as DNA, the CDR3 is TGTGCCTGGAGCCTGGGGGGCAATCAGCCCCAGCATTTT. This gives the protein CAWSLGGNQPQHF.

The chain combines TRBV7-2 with TRBJ2-7, with 9 bases lining up with TRBD1. CDR3 size: 15 residues. With V trimmed by 4 bases and J by 0 bases, 4 bases remained unmatched. Per germline, CDR1 SGHTA and CDR2 FQGNSA. CDR3 region: CASSYGQGSSYEQYF. In DNA, the CDR3 is TGTGCCAGCAGCTACGGACAGGGGAGCTCCTACGAGCAGTACTTC.

This clone was observed a single time. This chain links TRBV29-1 with TRBJ2-1; 9 nucleotides agree with TRBD2. V shed 1 base, J shed 2 bases, and the junction held 6 bases outside the gene matches. This CDR3 contains 16 residues. Germline V gene sequence: CDR1 SQVTM, CDR2 ANQGSEA. CDR3 DNA sequence: TGCAGCGTTGAAGCGAGCGGGAGGACGACCTACAATGAGCAGTTCTTC. Encoded protein: CSVEASGRTTYNEQFF.

This clone was recorded a few times. The CDR3 region is CASSRRQGRSGNTIYF. CDR3 bases: TGTGCCAGCAGCCGTCGGCAGGGGCGCTCTGGAAACACCATATATTTT. This chain joins TRBV7-8 and TRBJ1-3, with TRBD1 as a possible D gene (6 bases). Trimming removed 5 bases at V and 0 bases at J, with 14 bases between. The germline CDR1 and CDR2 sequences are SGHVS and FQNEAQ. The CDR3 covers 16 residues. Full variable domain (outside the CDR3, taken from reference TRBV7-8 and TRBJ1-3): GAGVSQSPRYKVAKRGQDVALRCDPISGHVSLFWYQQALGQGPEFLTYFQNEAQLDKSGLPSDRFFAERPEGSVSTLKIQRTQQEDSAVYLCASSRRQGRSGNTIYFGEGSWLTVV.

V and J are TRBV6-5 and TRBJ2-1; possible D gene TRBD2, 6 bases. Germline assignment: CDR1 MNHEY and CDR2 SVGAGI. Deletions cut 8 bases from V and 1 base from J, with 12 bases between. The CDR3 loop spans 14 amino acids. CDR3 DNA: TGTGCCAGCTGGGCGGGGTGGTCCTACAATGAGCAGTTCTTC. Translating gives CASWAGWSYNEQFF.

The chain is built from TRBV5-1 and TRBJ2-7; 8 bases map to TRBD1. Germline CDR1 is SGHRS and CDR2 is YFSETQ. J gave up 0 bases and V 4 bases, and 6 bases lay outside the gene matches. The length of the CDR3 is 15 residues. As DNA, the CDR3 is TGCGCCAGCAGCCCGACGGACAGGGTCTCCTACGAGCAGTACTTC. It translates to CASSPTDRVSYEQYF.

The V and J genes are TRBV6-2 or TRBV6-3 and TRBJ1-6, with 9 nucleotides matching TRBD1. The germline gives CDR1 MNHEY, CDR2 SVGEGT. J lost 9 bases, V lost 6 bases, and 6 bases had no gene match. This CDR3 region has 14 residues. The CDR3 DNA reads as TGTGCCAGCAGCGGACAGGGGACTCTTTCACCCCTCCACTTT. Translating it yields CASSGQGTLSPLHF.